This is a list of T cell receptor beta chains from one sample in a study of a mutant IDH1 vaccine in newly diagnosed glioma. The repertoire was sequenced with immunoSEQ multiplex PCR; TCRdb's copy has only in-frame clones and lacks some. The data hold 68,000 or so clones, with about four fifths observed a single time. The material sequenced was PBMCs, taken from a glioma patient treated with radiotherapy, temozolomide or both. The receptors shown here come from a man between 50 and 59 years old with glioma. The CDR3 runs from the conserved cysteine through the conserved F or W. Fields, in order: clone size, J gene, V gene, D gene, CDR3 DNA, CDR3 protein. D genes are given only for firm matches. Some rows mark clone size as missing; the rest say once, few, many or name a class of expanded clone.

size: .
J: TRBJ1-2
V: TRBV19
D: .
DNA: TGTGCCAGTAGTATGGGACCAAATAACTATGGCTACACCTTC
CDR3: CASSMGPNNYGYTF

size: .
J: TRBJ1-3
V: TRBV5-1
D: .
DNA: TGCGCCAGCAGCTTCGAGGAGGGGGGATCCCACCTCTCTGGAAACACCATATATTTT
CDR3: CASSFEEGGSHLSGNTIYF

size: once
J: TRBJ1-2
V: TRBV6-4
D: TRBD1
DNA: TGTGCCAGCAGTGACCCCGGGACAGCCACTATAGTCCTTTATGGCTACACCTTC
CDR3: CASSDPGTATIVLYGYTF

size: once
J: TRBJ1-5
V: TRBV6-5
D: TRBD1
DNA: TGTGCCAGCAGAGTCGGACAGGGTGGGAATCAGCCCCAGCATTTT
CDR3: CASRVGQGGNQPQHF

size: .
J: TRBJ1-5
V: TRBV5-5
D: .
DNA: TGTGCCAGCAGCTTTGAGCTTAGCAATCAGCCCCAGCATTTT
CDR3: CASSFELSNQPQHF

size: .
J: TRBJ2-2
V: TRBV4-1
D: .
DNA: TGCGCCAGCAGCCAAGATCTGCTGGTCGGGGAGCTGTTTTTT
CDR3: CASSQDLLVGELFF

size: .
J: TRBJ2-2
V: TRBV5-1
D: .
DNA: TGCGCCAGCAGCTTGGGGGTCGGGGGCACCACCGGGGAGCTGTTTTTT
CDR3: CASSLGVGGTTGELFF

size: .
J: TRBJ1-4
V: TRBV29-1
D: .
DNA: TGCAGCGCGCACGCGGGGACTACCAATGAAAAACTGTTTTTT
CDR3: CSAHAGTTNEKLFF

size: .
J: TRBJ1-5
V: TRBV11-2
D: .
DNA: TGTGCCAGCAGCTTAGACTTGCGTCAGCCCCAGCATTTT
CDR3: CASSLDLRQPQHF

size: .
J: TRBJ1-1
V: TRBV19
D: .
DNA: TGTGCCAGTAGTGGGGAGGCGAACACTGAAGCTTTCTTT
CDR3: CASSGEANTEAFF

size: .
J: TRBJ2-2
V: TRBV18
D: TRBD1
DNA: TGTGCCAGCTCAGAAGGACAGGGGAACACCGGGGAGCTGTTTTTT
CDR3: CASSEGQGNTGELFF

size: .
J: TRBJ1-6
V: TRBV9
D: TRBD1
DNA: TGTGCCAGCAGCGCATTACCGGGACAGGAGACCTCACCCCTCCACTTT
CDR3: CASSALPGQETSPLHF

size: .
J: TRBJ1-5
V: TRBV30
D: .
DNA: TGTGCCTGGAGTGTACAGGGTATTGAGCCCCAGCATTTT
CDR3: CAWSVQGIEPQHF

size: .
J: TRBJ1-2
V: TRBV5-1
D: .
DNA: TGCGCCAGCAGCTTGGGAGCTAACTATGGCTACACCTTC
CDR3: CASSLGANYGYTF

size: .
J: TRBJ1-4
V: TRBV4-3
D: .
DNA: TGCGCCAGCAGCCAACCGGCCTTTAATGAAAAACTGTTTTTT
CDR3: CASSQPAFNEKLFF

size: few
J: TRBJ2-1
V: TRBV29-1
D: .
DNA: TGCAGCGTTGAGCGCGGCAGGGGTTTCCACAATGAGCAGTTCTTC
CDR3: CSVERGRGFHNEQFF

size: .
J: TRBJ2-7
V: TRBV5-1
D: TRBD1
DNA: TGCGCCAGCAGCCCGGGGGGGACAGGGGAGTACGAGCAGTACTTC
CDR3: CASSPGGTGEYEQYF

size: .
J: TRBJ2-5
V: TRBV4-1
D: TRBD2
DNA: TGCGCCAGCAGCCTTAGCGGGGGACCTCAGGAGACCCAGTACTTC
CDR3: CASSLSGGPQETQYF

size: .
J: TRBJ1-4
V: TRBV7-9
D: TRBD1
DNA: TGTGCCAGCAGAGGCGGGACAGGGGGCAGGAATGAAAAACTGTTTTTT
CDR3: CASRGGTGGRNEKLFF

size: .
J: TRBJ2-7
V: TRBV6-5
D: TRBD2
DNA: TGTGCCAGCAGTTCGAGACTAGCGGGGGCCCCTCAGTACTTC
CDR3: CASSSRLAGAPQYF

size: .
J: TRBJ2-2
V: TRBV7-7
D: .
DNA: TGTGCTAGCAGCTTAGGGGTAGAAACCGGGGAGCTGTTTTTT
CDR3: CASSLGVETGELFF

size: few
J: TRBJ1-1
V: TRBV5-1
D: TRBD1
DNA: TGCGCCAGCAGCCTAGAGAACAGGGGCCAAGGCACTGAAGCTTTCTTT
CDR3: CASSLENRGQGTEAFF

size: .
J: TRBJ2-2
V: TRBV5-1
D: .
DNA: TGCGCCAGCAGTCCCTCCAGCAACACCGGGGAGCTGTTTTTT
CDR3: CASSPSSNTGELFF

size: .
J: TRBJ2-1
V: TRBV5-8
D: .
DNA: TGTGCCAGCACTTATGACAGGTCGAAAAACAATGAGCAGTTCTTC
CDR3: CASTYDRSKNNEQFF

size: .
J: TRBJ2-7
V: TRBV5-1
D: .
DNA: TGCGCCAGCAGCTCGGACGGATCCACCTACGAGCAGTACTTC
CDR3: CASSSDGSTYEQYF

size: .
J: TRBJ2-1
V: TRBV29-1
D: TRBD1
DNA: TGCAGCGTTGAAGGCCGGGACAGGGTATCAAATGAGCAGTTCTTC
CDR3: CSVEGRDRVSNEQFF

size: .
J: TRBJ1-1
V: TRBV11-2
D: .
DNA: TGTGCCAGCAGCTTAGTAAGGGTACACACTGAAGCTTTCTTT
CDR3: CASSLVRVHTEAFF

size: .
J: TRBJ2-2
V: TRBV7-9
D: .
DNA: TGTGCCAGCAGCTTATTCTTTGAGACTCCAACGGGGACCGGGGAGCTGTTTTTT
CDR3: CASSLFFETPTGTGELFF

size: .
J: TRBJ2-3
V: TRBV7-9
D: TRBD1
DNA: TGTGCCAGCAGCTTAGAGGGGGCTAGAACAGATACGCAGTATTTT
CDR3: CASSLEGARTDTQYF

size: .
J: TRBJ2-5
V: TRBV5-4
D: .
DNA: TGTGCCAGCAGCTTGGAGTGGGAGGAGACCCAGTACTTC
CDR3: CASSLEWEETQYF

size: .
J: TRBJ2-5
V: TRBV7-8
D: TRBD1
DNA: TGTGCCAGCAGCTTACGCCCGACAGGGGGATTAGAGACCCAGTACTTC
CDR3: CASSLRPTGGLETQYF

size: .
J: TRBJ1-2
V: TRBV4-1
D: .
DNA: TGCGCCAGCAGCCAGGCTAACTATGGCTACACCTTC
CDR3: CASSQANYGYTF

size: .
J: TRBJ2-3
V: TRBV7-2
D: TRBD2
DNA: TGTGCCAGCCGGAGAGCGGGGGTGGTCCTGGATACGCAGTATTTT
CDR3: CASRRAGVVLDTQYF

size: .
J: TRBJ1-1
V: TRBV5-4
D: TRBD1
DNA: TGTGCCAGCAGCCCCAGGGGGCCCAGGAACACTGAAGCTTTCTTT
CDR3: CASSPRGPRNTEAFF

size: once
J: TRBJ1-1
V: TRBV18
D: TRBD1
DNA: TGTGCCAGCTCACAGCAGGGGGGTGAGGGAACTGAAGCTTTCTTT
CDR3: CASSQQGGEGTEAFF

size: .
J: TRBJ2-2
V: TRBV7-9
D: .
DNA: TGTGCCAGCAGCCCCCGGGCAGGCACCGGGGAGCTGTTTTTT
CDR3: CASSPRAGTGELFF

size: .
J: TRBJ2-7
V: TRBV10-3
D: .
DNA: TGTGCCATCAGTGAAGGTCCTGGAGAGGGCTCCTACGAGCAGTACTTC
CDR3: CAISEGPGEGSYEQYF

size: .
J: TRBJ2-5
V: TRBV28
D: TRBD1
DNA: TGTGCCAGCAGTTTAAGCGACAGGGGGCTTGTGGAGACCCAGTACTTC
CDR3: CASSLSDRGLVETQYF

size: .
J: TRBJ1-2
V: TRBV7-9
D: .
DNA: TGTGCCAGCAGCCTAGGGTTGGGGGGCAGAGGCTACACCTTC
CDR3: CASSLGLGGRGYTF

size: .
J: TRBJ1-4
V: TRBV6-4
D: .
DNA: TGTGCGATCACCGGGGGGTATGAAAAACTGTTTTTT
CDR3: CAITGGYEKLFF

size: .
J: TRBJ2-1
V: TRBV5-1
D: .
DNA: TGCGCCAGCAGCCCCTACCAGGACGGTTACAATGAGCAGTTCTTC
CDR3: CASSPYQDGYNEQFF

size: .
J: TRBJ1-1
V: TRBV19
D: .
DNA: TGTGCCAGTAAGTCCACTGAAGCTTTCTTT
CDR3: CASKSTEAFF

size: few
J: TRBJ1-3
V: TRBV6-1
D: TRBD1
DNA: TGTGCCGGGGGGGACAGTGGAAACACCATATATTTT
CDR3: CAGGDSGNTIYF

size: .
J: TRBJ1-5
V: TRBV19
D: TRBD1
DNA: TGTGCCAGTAGTGCCGGACAGGGGGCATCACAGCCCCAGCATTTT
CDR3: CASSAGQGASQPQHF

size: .
J: TRBJ2-2
V: TRBV6-6
D: .
DNA: TGTGCCAGCAGTCCCGGGCAGCTTAACACCGGGGAGCTGTTTTTT
CDR3: CASSPGQLNTGELFF

size: .
J: TRBJ1-2
V: TRBV6-5
D: .
DNA: TGTGCCAGCAGTTACTCCGGGGAGGGTCGGTATGGCTACACCTTC
CDR3: CASSYSGEGRYGYTF

size: once
J: TRBJ1-1
V: TRBV20-1
D: .
DNA: TGCAGTGTCCTGGACACTGAAGCTTTCTTT
CDR3: CSVLDTEAFF

size: .
J: TRBJ1-2
V: TRBV6-6
D: .
DNA: TGTGCCAGCAGCCCTGCTCGAGTGGGAGGCTACACCTTC
CDR3: CASSPARVGGYTF

size: .
J: TRBJ2-2
V: TRBV9
D: TRBD2
DNA: TGTGCCAGCAGCGCCCCCGGGGGGGAGTCATACACCGGGGAGCTGTTTTTT
CDR3: CASSAPGGESYTGELFF

size: .
J: TRBJ1-5
V: TRBV2
D: .
DNA: TGTGCCAGCAGTGAAAACGGTCAGCCCCAGCATTTT
CDR3: CASSENGQPQHF

size: .
J: TRBJ1-4
V: TRBV11-2
D: .
DNA: TGTGCCAGCACCTCGGGTCCGGGTAATGAAAAACTGTTTTTT
CDR3: CASTSGPGNEKLFF

size: .
J: TRBJ1-1
V: TRBV19
D: .
DNA: TGTGCCAGTAGTCTCATTGGGAACACTGAAGCTTTCTTT
CDR3: CASSLIGNTEAFF

size: .
J: TRBJ2-4
V: TRBV6-1
D: .
DNA: TGTGCCAGCAGTGAATTCCCAGGGTCCTCGTCCCAGTACTTC
CDR3: CASSEFPGSSSQYF

size: few
J: TRBJ1-2
V: TRBV4-3
D: .
DNA: TGCGCCAGCAGCCCCCCTCGGGGGGGGGCTACTGGCTACACCTTC
CDR3: CASSPPRGGATGYTF

size: few
J: TRBJ1-4
V: TRBV30
D: .
DNA: TGTGCCTGGAGTGTACTGCGGGGAGAAAAACTGTTTTTT
CDR3: CAWSVLRGEKLFF

size: .
J: TRBJ1-2
V: TRBV2
D: .
DNA: TGTGCCAGCAGTGAAGGGCAAAGGGTCGACTATGGCTACACCTTC
CDR3: CASSEGQRVDYGYTF